The rows below give T cell receptor beta chains drawn from one sample of a study of blood T cells in healthy people across ages. TCRdb re-called the 5' RACE reads through MiXCR, storing one row per CDR3 protein. The table includes about a million distinct CDR3 sequences, around 48% detected once. Sequenced: blood. The receptor set was obtained from a man aged 25 to 45 in good health. Each CDR3 is given with its conserved first and last residue. Fields, in order: CDR3 DNA, CDR3 protein, D gene, J gene, clone size, V gene. D genes are given only for firm matches. Part of the rows lack a size; the others show once, few, many or a class for expanded clones.

cdr3_nt: TGCAGCGTTGAGGACAGGGATGGTCAGCCCCAGCATTTT; cdr3_aa: CSVEDRDGQPQHF; d_call: TRBD1; j_call: TRBJ1-5; clone_size: NA; v_call: TRBV29-1
cdr3_nt: TGTGCCAGCAGTTTATCAGCGACAGGGGGCTTATACAATGAGCAGTTCTTC; cdr3_aa: CASSLSATGGLYNEQFF; d_call: TRBD1; j_call: TRBJ2-1; clone_size: NA; v_call: TRBV27
cdr3_nt: TGTGCCAGCTCACTAGGGACAGCCCACACTGAAGCTTTCTTT; cdr3_aa: CASSLGTAHTEAFF; d_call: TRBD1; j_call: TRBJ1-1; clone_size: NA; v_call: TRBV18
cdr3_nt: TGTGCCAGCAGCTTATATGCGGGGGGAGAGCAGTACTTC; cdr3_aa: CASSLYAGGEQYF; d_call: TRBD2; j_call: TRBJ2-7; clone_size: NA; v_call: TRBV11-3
cdr3_nt: TGCAGTGCTAGCAGCGCAGGGGGGGTCTACACCTTC; cdr3_aa: CSASSAGGVYTF; d_call: TRBD1; j_call: TRBJ1-2; clone_size: NA; v_call: TRBV20-1
cdr3_nt: TGTGCCAGCAGTTTAACGGGGGGCCGTTACAATGAGCAGTTCTTC; cdr3_aa: CASSLTGGRYNEQFF; d_call: NA; j_call: TRBJ2-1; clone_size: few; v_call: TRBV12-3/TRBV12-4
cdr3_nt: TGTGCCAGCAGCCCGTACCTGGGCACAGATACGCAGTATTTT; cdr3_aa: CASSPYLGTDTQYF; d_call: NA; j_call: TRBJ2-3; clone_size: NA; v_call: TRBV27
cdr3_nt: TGCAGTTTAACAGGGGGCACAGTCCGTGACAATGAGCAGTACTTC; cdr3_aa: CSLTGGTVRDNEQYF; d_call: TRBD1; j_call: TRBJ2-7; clone_size: NA; v_call: TRBV20-1
cdr3_nt: TGCAGTGCAACGGGACAGGGCGAAGGCTATGGCTACACCTTC; cdr3_aa: CSATGQGEGYGYTF; d_call: TRBD1; j_call: TRBJ1-2; clone_size: NA; v_call: TRBV20-1
cdr3_nt: TGTGCCGGGGAGACAGGCGATAACTATGGCTACACCTTC; cdr3_aa: CAGETGDNYGYTF; d_call: NA; j_call: TRBJ1-2; clone_size: NA; v_call: TRBV2
cdr3_nt: TGTGCCAGCAGTCGTCTTGGCCAAGAGACCCAGTACTTC; cdr3_aa: CASSRLGQETQYF; d_call: NA; j_call: TRBJ2-5; clone_size: NA; v_call: TRBV28
cdr3_nt: TGTGCCAGCAGTTACATGACTAGCGGGGCGAACACCGGGGAGCTGTTTTTT; cdr3_aa: CASSYMTSGANTGELFF; d_call: TRBD2; j_call: TRBJ2-2; clone_size: NA; v_call: TRBV6-2/TRBV6-3
cdr3_nt: TGTGCCATCAACGACGGCACCGGGGAGCTGTTTTTT; cdr3_aa: CAINDGTGELFF; d_call: NA; j_call: TRBJ2-2; clone_size: NA; v_call: TRBV10-3
cdr3_nt: TGCAGCGTGGGGGACAGGGTCGGCGGCTACACCTTC; cdr3_aa: CSVGDRVGGYTF; d_call: TRBD1; j_call: TRBJ1-2; clone_size: NA; v_call: TRBV29-1
cdr3_nt: TGCGCCAGCAGCCCGGACGGGCAAGAGACCCAGTACTTC; cdr3_aa: CASSPDGQETQYF; d_call: NA; j_call: TRBJ2-5; clone_size: NA; v_call: TRBV5-1
cdr3_nt: TGTGCCAGCTCACCCGGACAGGAGGTAAATGAGCAGTTCTTC; cdr3_aa: CASSPGQEVNEQFF; d_call: TRBD1; j_call: TRBJ2-1; clone_size: NA; v_call: TRBV18
cdr3_nt: TGCGCCAGCAGCCAAGAGGCTTATCACAATGAGCAGTTCTTC; cdr3_aa: CASSQEAYHNEQFF; d_call: NA; j_call: TRBJ2-1; clone_size: few; v_call: TRBV4-1
cdr3_nt: TGCAGCGTTGAAGATAGGGGGGAGCGAGAAAAACTGTTTTTT; cdr3_aa: CSVEDRGEREKLFF; d_call: NA; j_call: TRBJ1-4; clone_size: NA; v_call: TRBV29-1
cdr3_nt: TGCAGCGTCAGAAAAGCGGGGGGAAGTAATGAAAAACTGTTTTTT; cdr3_aa: CSVRKAGGSNEKLFF; d_call: NA; j_call: TRBJ1-4; clone_size: NA; v_call: TRBV29-1
cdr3_nt: TGCAGCGCTGTAGCGGGAACGAGCTCCTACAATGAGCAGTACTTC; cdr3_aa: CSAVAGTSSYNEQYF; d_call: TRBD2; j_call: TRBJ2-7; clone_size: NA; v_call: TRBV29-1
cdr3_nt: TGTGCCAGCAGTGCTAAATTGACAGGCTACGAGCAGTACTTC; cdr3_aa: CASSAKLTGYEQYF; d_call: NA; j_call: TRBJ2-7; clone_size: few; v_call: TRBV27
cdr3_nt: TGCAGCGTCCGAGGAGAGACCCAGTACTTC; cdr3_aa: CSVRGETQYF; d_call: NA; j_call: TRBJ2-5; clone_size: once; v_call: TRBV29-1
cdr3_nt: TGTGCCAGCAGCTTAGGACTAGCGGGGAACTCCTACGAGCAGTACTTC; cdr3_aa: CASSLGLAGNSYEQYF; d_call: TRBD2; j_call: TRBJ2-7; clone_size: NA; v_call: TRBV7-2
cdr3_nt: TGTGCCAGCAGCCAGGGCGGGACAGGGACCTACGAGCAGTTCTTC; cdr3_aa: CASSQGGTGTYEQFF; d_call: TRBD1; j_call: TRBJ2-1; clone_size: NA; v_call: TRBV6-2/TRBV6-3
cdr3_nt: TGTGCCAGCAGCGCGTATTTTCAGGGGGGCGACGAGCAGTACTTC; cdr3_aa: CASSAYFQGGDEQYF; d_call: NA; j_call: TRBJ2-7; clone_size: few; v_call: TRBV27
cdr3_nt: TGTGCCAGCAGTATGTTTAGGGCTGGGGCCAACGTCCTGACTTTC; cdr3_aa: CASSMFRAGANVLTF; d_call: NA; j_call: TRBJ2-6; clone_size: NA; v_call: TRBV27
cdr3_nt: TGTGCCAGCAGCAAAAGTCAAATACATTCTCCTACGAGCAGTACTTTC; cdr3_aa: CASSKSQIHSPTSSTF; d_call: NA; j_call: TRBJ2-7; clone_size: NA; v_call: TRBV21-1